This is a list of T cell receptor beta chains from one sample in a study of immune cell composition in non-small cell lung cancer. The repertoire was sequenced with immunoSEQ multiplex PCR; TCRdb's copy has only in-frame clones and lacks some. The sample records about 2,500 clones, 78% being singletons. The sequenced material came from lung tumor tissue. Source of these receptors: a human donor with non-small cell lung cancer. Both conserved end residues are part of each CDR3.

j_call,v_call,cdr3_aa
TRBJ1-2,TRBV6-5,CASSYSLRTSGYTF
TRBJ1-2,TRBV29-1,CSGLTGENYGYTF
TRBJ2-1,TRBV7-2,CASSITSGAYNEQFF
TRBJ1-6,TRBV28,CASRSLQIRYWNSPLHF
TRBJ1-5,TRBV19,CASTLRGQPQHF
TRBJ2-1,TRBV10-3,CAISESYAGSSYNEQFF
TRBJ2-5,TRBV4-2,CASSQVGSQETQYF
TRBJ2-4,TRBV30,CAWKGTSGKNIQYF
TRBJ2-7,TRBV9,CASSVSPGGIYEQYF
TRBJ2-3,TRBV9,CASSPYARDTQYF